The T cell receptor (beta chain) under discussion was sequenced for a study of blood T cell repertoires in COVID-19. For the study at large: The study drew acute and convalescent COVID-19 samples from the United States, Italy and Spain. The analysed material was cDNA or gDNA that came from T cells, B-cell-depleted T cells, or PBMCs.

Germline V CDR1 and CDR2: LGHDT, YNNKEL (reference sequence). This CDR3 has 15 amino acids. With 2 bases clipped from V and 4 bases from J, the junction kept 6 bases outside the gene matches. This clone was seen only once. Per the original methods: From reference gene primer amplification, estimates of nucleated cell counts were derived. The assay was immunoSEQ multiplex PCR, and TCRdb's table has in-frame clones only and misses some. Clone size and V and J calls were adopted from that table, with D and trimming inferred from the DNA. Of some 65,000 clones listed, 80% to 95% are singletons. The gene calls are TRBV3-1 (or the pseudogene TRBV3-2) and TRBJ1-2; TRBD1 matches 8 bases. The TCR was taken from a man aged 50-60 years with COVID-19, enrolled during active disease. The sequencing input was peripheral blood. In nucleotides, the CDR3 is TGTGCCAGCAGCCAACTACAGGGGGTCGTCTATGGCTACACCTTC. This codes for CASSQLQGVVYGYTF.